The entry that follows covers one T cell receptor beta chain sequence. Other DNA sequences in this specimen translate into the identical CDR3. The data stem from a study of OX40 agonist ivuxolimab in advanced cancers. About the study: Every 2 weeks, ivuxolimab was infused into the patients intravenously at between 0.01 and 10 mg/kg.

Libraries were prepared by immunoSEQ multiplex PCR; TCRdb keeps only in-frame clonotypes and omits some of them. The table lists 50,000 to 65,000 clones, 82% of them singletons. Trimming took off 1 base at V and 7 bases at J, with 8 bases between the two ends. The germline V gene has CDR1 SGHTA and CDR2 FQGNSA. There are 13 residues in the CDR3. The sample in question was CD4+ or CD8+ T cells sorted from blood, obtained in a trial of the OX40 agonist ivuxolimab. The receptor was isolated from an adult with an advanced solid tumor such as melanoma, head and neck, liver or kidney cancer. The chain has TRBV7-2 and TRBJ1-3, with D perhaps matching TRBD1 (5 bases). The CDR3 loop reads CASSLGGRNTIYF. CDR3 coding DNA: TGTGCCAGCAGCTTAGGGGGGAGGAACACCATATATTTT.